These 26 T cell receptor beta chains originate from one sample sequenced in a study of CD8 T cells in Susac syndrome. A quantity of about 0.5 to 1 ug RNA underwent reverse transcription using random hexamers. TCRdb re-derived calls from the immunoSEQ multiplex PCR reads in MiXCR, one entry per CDR3 protein. The table records about 130,000 distinct CDR3 sequences, 91% of them present only once. The source material was CD8+ T cells from PBMCs. The source is a human donor with multiple sclerosis.

This sequence joins TRBV27 and TRBJ2-5; a weak D match, TRBD2 (6 bases). V lost 8 bases to trimming and J lost 5 bases, with 12 bases between them. The germline V gene encodes CDR1 MNHEY and CDR2 SMNVEV (reference sequence). The CDR3 sequence is 12 residues long. The CDR3 region is CASAGSRETQYF. In nucleotides, the CDR3 is TGTGCCAGCGCGGGGAGCCGGGAGACCCAGTACTTC.

The J gene is TRBJ2-1, the V gene TRBV27; D might be TRBD2 (5 bases). CDR1 is MNHEY and CDR2 is SMNVEV in the germline V gene (reference sequence). This CDR3 is built from 15 residues. Trimming took 4 bases from V and 4 from J, leaving 14 bases between them. DNA of the CDR3: TGTGCCAGCAGTTGGACTTCCCTCCCTTACAATGAGCAGTTCTTC. It is translated as CASSWTSLPYNEQFF.

V usage is TRBV6-2 or TRBV6-3 and J usage is TRBJ1-1; D uncertain. Trimming took 2 bases from V and 2 from J, leaving 9 bases between them. The CDR3 is 14 amino acids. Germline-derived CDR1 and CDR2 are MNHEY and SVGEGT. As DNA, the CDR3 is TGTGCCAGCAGTTACCCCACAGAAAACACTGAAGCTTTCTTT. It yields the protein CASSYPTENTEAFF.

This clonotype was found once. The V and J genes are TRBV4-1 and TRBJ2-6; D is ambiguous. CDR1 and CDR2 from the germline V gene are MGHRA and YSYEKL. V lost 7 bases to trimming and J lost 0 bases, with 1 base between them. This CDR3 has 12 residues. The CDR3: CASNSGANVLTF. The CDR3 DNA reads TGCGCCAGCAACTCTGGGGCCAACGTCCTGACTTTC.

V is TRBV19 and J is TRBJ2-1; 7 nucleotides match TRBD2. The germline V gene has CDR1 LNHDA and CDR2 SQIVND (reference sequence). V lost 5 bases and J lost 2; bases outside the gene matches: 9. The CDR3 extends over 16 amino acids. CDR3: CASSPREASAYNEQFF. The CDR3 bases are TGTGCCAGTAGTCCCCGGGAGGCGAGCGCCTACAATGAGCAGTTCTTC.

J is TRBJ2-1 and V is TRBV19; D unresolved. Germline CDR1 and CDR2: LNHDA and SQIVND (reference sequence). The CDR3 runs to 12 residues. V lost 7 bases to trimming and J lost 3 bases, with 7 bases between them. CDR3 loop: CASNWGYNEQFF. CDR3 in DNA: TGTGCCAGTAACTGGGGCTACAATGAGCAGTTCTTC.

The sample holds a few counts of this clonotype. The CDR3 nucleotides read TGTGCCAGCAGTTACGGAGGGCGGTACGAGCAGTACTTC. Amino acid sequence: CASSYGGRYEQYF. This sequence joins TRBV6-5 and TRBJ2-7; a possible D gene is TRBD2 (6 bases). V lost 2 bases and J 4 bases, leaving 9 bases between the germline ends. There are 13 residues in the CDR3. CDR1 is MNHEY and CDR2 is SVGAGI in the germline V gene.

The rearrangement links TRBV3-1 to TRBJ1-4; 9 positions match TRBD1. With 4 bases clipped from V and 5 bases from J, the junction kept 5 bases outside the gene matches. In germline, CDR1 is LGHDT, CDR2 YNNKEL (reference sequence). There are 15 residues in the CDR3. CDR3 DNA sequence: TGTGCCAGCAGCCCACAGGGGGCCGCCAATGAAAAACTGTTTTTT. This encodes CASSPQGAANEKLFF.

This clonotype has only one observation. The chain combines TRBV7-8 with TRBJ2-7; 7 bases are a match to TRBD1. V lost 1 base and J lost 3; bases outside the gene matches: 6. The germline gives CDR1 SGHVS, CDR2 FQNEAQ. The CDR3 consists of 15 residues. In nucleotides, the CDR3 is TGTGCCAGCAGCTTAGGGACAGGACAAATCTACGAGCAGTACTTC. The encoded protein is CASSLGTGQIYEQYF. Full variable domain (missing parts from reference TRBV7-8 and TRBJ2-7): GAGVSQSPRYKVAKRGQDVALRCDPISGHVSLFWYQQALGQGPEFLTYFQNEAQLDKSGLPSDRFFAERPEGSVSTLKIQRTQQEDSAVYLCASSLGTGQIYEQYFGPGTRLTVT.

The chain couples TRBV10-2 to TRBJ2-5; 9 bases match TRBD2. After removal of 3 bases from V and 4 bases from J, the junction contained 12 bases not matched to a gene. The germline V gene has CDR1 WSHSY and CDR2 SAAADI. The CDR3 contains 17 residues. The CDR3 bases are TGCGCCAGCAGTGATGGTAGCGGGAGTGCGTTCGGAGAGACCCAGTACTTC. This encodes CASSDGSGSAFGETQYF.

The chain is built from TRBV2 and TRBJ2-2; tentatively, D is TRBD2 (6 bases). Trimming took 6 bases from V and 1 from J, leaving 9 bases between them. The germline CDR1 and CDR2 sequences are SNHLY and FYNNEI. There are 14 residues in the CDR3. DNA of the CDR3: TGTGCCAGCAGAATTAGCGGGAACACCGGGGAGCTGTTTTTT. This codes for CASRISGNTGELFF.

V and J are TRBV30 and TRBJ2-7; D is perhaps TRBD1 (6 bases). The CDR3 contains 14 residues. Germline values: CDR1 GTSNPN, CDR2 SVGIG (reference sequence). V lost 1 base and J 5 bases, leaving 15 bases between the germline ends. CDR3 in amino acids: CAWSGVGTFDEQYF. The CDR3 DNA sequence: TGTGCCTGGAGTGGAGTGGGGACATTTGACGAGCAGTACTTC.

This clonotype was observed a few times. The chain carries TRBV30 and TRBJ1-5; 9 bases map to TRBD1. Germline CDR1 reads GTSNPN; CDR2 reads SVGIG (reference sequence). This CDR3 region has 14 residues. The J segment lost 7 bases and the V segment lost 0 bases, leaving 4 bases of the junction unmatched. CDR3 protein: CAWSVGTGNQPQHF. In nucleotides, the CDR3 is TGTGCCTGGAGTGTCGGGACAGGGAACCAGCCCCAGCATTTT.

The DNA of the CDR3 is TGTGCCAGCAGCCCCGTAGGGGACTGGGCCAATGAGCAGTTCTTC. It encodes CASSPVGDWANEQFF. The chain links TRBV11-2 to TRBJ2-1; D possibly corresponds to TRBD2 (6 bases). This CDR3 comprises 15 residues. Germline CDR1 and CDR2: SGHAT and FQNNGV. V lost 5 bases to trimming and J lost 6 bases, with 17 bases between them.

The chain recombines TRBV27 with TRBJ2-7; possible D gene TRBD2, 6 bases. This CDR3 has 16 residues. Trimming pared 3 bases from V and 4 bases from J, leaving 19 bases between. Germline CDR1 is MNHEY and CDR2 is SMNVEV (reference sequence). In nucleotides, the CDR3 is TGTGCCAGCAGTTTGGGGAATCCGGGACTGATTTACGAGCAGTACTTC. Amino acid sequence: CASSLGNPGLIYEQYF.

V usage is TRBV19 and J usage is TRBJ2-7; tentative D call: TRBD1 (6 bases). CDR1 LNHDA and CDR2 SQIVND come from the germline V gene (reference sequence). The length of the CDR3 is 13 residues. V lost 10 bases and J lost 4, with 17 bases in between. The CDR3 loop reads CATQAGDHYEQYF. The CDR3 DNA follows: TGTGCCACCCAAGCAGGGGACCATTACGAGCAGTACTTC.

The genes are TRBV20-1 and TRBJ2-7, with TRBD1 as a possible D gene (6 bases). From germline, CDR1 is DFQATT and CDR2 SNEGSKA (reference sequence). V shed 6 bases and J shed 3 bases, with 15 bases lying between them. This CDR3 has 13 residues. CDR3 DNA: TGCAGTGCCGATACAGGGTCCGTCTACGAGCAGTACTTC. It yields the protein CSADTGSVYEQYF.

The gene calls are TRBV7-9 and TRBJ2-1; 11 nucleotides match TRBD2. The junction had 10 bases not matched to a gene; V was cut back by 6 bases and J by 6 bases. Germline V gene sequence: CDR1 SEHNR, CDR2 FQNEAQ (reference sequence). The CDR3 has 16 amino acids. CDR3 protein: CASRPVLAGEFNEQFF. In nucleotides, the CDR3 is TGTGCCAGCAGACCTGTACTAGCGGGAGAGTTCAATGAGCAGTTCTTC.

The rearrangement joins TRBV6-1 to TRBJ2-6; D possibly corresponds to TRBD2 (6 bases). V lost 6 bases, J lost 9 bases, and 21 bases lay in between. The CDR3 consists of 16 residues. Germline CDR1 MNHNS, CDR2 SASEGT. This CDR3 is CASSITLGGDLNVLTF. DNA of the CDR3: TGTGCCAGCAGCATTACCTTGGGGGGAGACCTCAACGTCCTGACTTTC.

This clonotype appeared a single time. V usage is TRBV4-2 and J usage is TRBJ2-1, with D unresolved. The CDR3 consists of 15 residues. V gave up 0 bases and J gave up 4 bases, with 10 bases separating them. Germline V gives CDR1 LGHNA, CDR2 YNFKEQ. CDR3 nucleotides: TGTGCCAGCAGCCAAGATCTTGGCGGTTACAATGAGCAGTTCTTC. Translating gives CASSQDLGGYNEQFF.

V is TRBV7-9 and J is TRBJ2-2; D remains ambiguous. V was trimmed by 6 bases and J by 6 bases, leaving 14 bases between them. Germline CDR1 is SEHNR and CDR2 is FQNEAQ (reference sequence). This CDR3 is 14 amino acids long. The CDR3 DNA sequence: TGTGCCAGCAGAGACACTTTGCTATCCGGGGAGCTGTTTTTT. Protein: CASRDTLLSGELFF.

CDR3 protein: CASSLAETGEWVYGYTF. CDR3 bases: TGTGCCAGCAGCCTTGCCGAGACAGGGGAGTGGGTCTATGGCTACACCTTC. The chain is built from TRBV13 and TRBJ1-2; TRBD1 matches at 8 bases. J was trimmed by 4 bases and V by 5 bases; bases with no gene match: 15. This CDR3 region has 17 residues. The germline V gene has CDR1 PRHDT and CDR2 FYEKMQ (reference sequence).

V and J are TRBV7-8 and TRBJ2-7, with D unresolved. Trimming left V 5 bases short and J 4 bases short, with 9 bases between. The CDR3 spans 12 residues. Germline V gene sequence: CDR1 SGHVS, CDR2 FQNEAQ. The CDR3 sequence: CASSLDIYEQYF. The CDR3, as DNA: TGTGCCAGCAGCCTCGACATTTACGAGCAGTACTTC.

V and J are TRBV27 and TRBJ2-1; TRBD2 agrees at 9 bases. CDR3 size: 20 residues. The V gene's germline CDR1 is MNHEY and CDR2 SMNVEV (reference sequence). J gave up 7 bases and V 0 bases, and 19 bases lay outside the gene matches. The CDR3 spells CASSLSISWGISGSGNEQFF. The CDR3 DNA follows: TGTGCCAGCAGTTTATCGATATCGTGGGGGATTAGCGGGAGTGGAAATGAGCAGTTCTTC.

The chain links TRBV6-1 to TRBJ2-1; 7 bases align to TRBD1. Germline loops: CDR1 MNHNS, CDR2 SASEGT. This CDR3 has 15 amino acids. The trim removed 5 bases at V and 8 bases at J, leaving 12 bases unmatched. In DNA form, the CDR3 reads TGTGCCAGCAGTAACATGGAAGGGGGCAATGATGAGCAGTTCTTC. Residues: CASSNMEGGNDEQFF.

The gene calls are TRBV9 and TRBJ2-1; D might be TRBD1 (6 bases). CDR1 and CDR2 from the germline V gene are SGDLS and YYNGEE. The CDR3 consists of 14 residues. Deletions cut 3 bases from V and 6 bases from J, with 13 bases between. In DNA, the CDR3 is TGTGCCAGCAGCGCGCTGACAGGAGCCAATGAGCAGTTCTTC. Translating gives CASSALTGANEQFF.